The 4 T cell receptor beta chains reported below all come from one sample, sequenced in a study of cytomegalovirus exposure and HLA in healthy donors. Use of 60 Vbeta and 13 Jbeta primers characterized the PCR. Produced via immunoSEQ multiplex PCR; TCRdb's table is partial and in-frame only. This sample has under 70,000 clones, with about 65% found just once. The sequenced material came from PBMCs. All receptors derive from a woman between 25 and 40 years old in good health and CMV-seronegative.

V is TRBV6-5 and J is TRBJ1-5; D might be TRBD1 (6 bases). CDR3 size: 15 residues. V lost 5 bases and J 0 bases, leaving 11 bases between the germline ends. Germline V gene lookup returns CDR1 MNHEY and CDR2 SVGAGI. Written as DNA, the CDR3 is TGTGCCAGCAGTCCGGGACACCATAGCAATCAGCCCCAGCATTTT. Protein product: CASSPGHHSNQPQHF.

The chain has TRBV4-2 and TRBJ2-7, with 9 nucleotides matching TRBD1. The V segment lost 4 bases and the J segment 1 base; nucleotides outside the gene matches: 8. Germline CDR1 and CDR2: LGHNA and YNFKEQ. The CDR3 totals 16 residues. The CDR3 loop is CASSRPPGQGSYEQYF. CDR3 DNA sequence: TGTGCCAGCAGCCGACCTCCGGGACAGGGATCCTACGAGCAGTACTTC.

V and J are TRBV11-1 and TRBJ1-1; no reliable D call. The V end was cut by 2 bases, the J end by 1 base, with 8 bases between. The CDR3 totals 14 residues. Germline CDR1 is SGHAT and CDR2 is FQDESV (reference sequence). As DNA, the CDR3 is TGTGCCAGCAGCTTACTGGCAGAGAACACTGAAGCTTTCTTT. Amino acids: CASSLLAENTEAFF. The full variable domain, in which reference TRBV11-1 and TRBJ1-1 provide the parts outside the CDR3, is EAEVAQSPRYKITEKSQAVAFWCDPISGHATLYWYRQILGQGPELLVQFQDESVVDDSQLPKDRFSAERLKGVDSTLKIQPAELGDSAMYLCASSLLAENTEAFFGQGTRLTVV.

The genes are TRBV4-1 and TRBJ1-1; TRBD1 might be the D (5 bases). Deletions cut 4 bases from V and 4 bases from J, with 16 bases between. The CDR3 has 15 amino acids. Germline-derived CDR1 and CDR2 are MGHRA and YSYEKL. The CDR3 loop reads CASSLPGAGGTEAFF. CDR3 DNA: TGCGCCAGCAGCCTGCCGGGAGCCGGGGGCACTGAAGCTTTCTTT.